This T cell receptor (beta chain) was recovered during a study of human versus mouse CDR3 diversity and MHC coevolution. Overall study context: Reportedly, immunoSEQ detects one in 200,000 T cells with minimized PCR bias. Points from the study as a whole: Humans had the largest estimated TCR beta repertoire, 1.5 million to 2 million clonotypes. Most of the three human donors had the lowest clonal inequality.

A remark on this clone: The target antigen is unknown.

Per the germline V gene, CDR1 is MNHNS and CDR2 is SASEGT. V gave up 2 bases and J gave up 8 bases, with 12 bases separating them. The CDR3 length is 13 residues. Naive CD4 T cells, CD45RO-negative and CD62L-positive, were flow-sorted from PBMCs. TCRdb keeps only in-frame clones here, not all; method: immunoSEQ multiplex PCR. The sample carries about 73,000 clones, 85% to 95% recorded once. Sequencing input: naive CD4+ T cells from blood. The sample's subset: CD45RO-negative CD62L-positive naive CD4 T cells. This chain uses TRBV6-1 with TRBJ1-2; D ambiguous. This receptor was identified in a person aged 30 to 69 in good health. Here the CDR3 DNA reads TGTGCCAGCAGTGAAATGTCCCAGAGGGGCTACACCTTC. Translating it yields CASSEMSQRGYTF.